The source of this TCR beta chain is a study of graft-versus-host responses after intestinal transplantation. The method was immunoSEQ multiplex PCR; TCRdb's version includes in-frame clones alone and lacks a portion of them. The data show about 70,000 clones, 84% seen once. Comment on this clone: The target antigen is unknown.

The trim removed 7 bases at V and 10 bases at J, leaving 7 bases unmatched. Germline lookup yields CDR1 SNHLY and CDR2 FYNNEI. This CDR3 is built from 13 residues. The sequence was collected from a human donor who was the organ donor for an intestinal transplant. Specimen: unstimulated CD4+ T cells sorted from spleen or lymph node cells, collected before transplant. This chain connects TRBV2 to TRBJ1-6, with 7 positions matching TRBD1. The CDR3 region has the DNA TGTGCCAGCAAGTTCAGGGGGGACTCACCCCTCCACTTT. It specifies CASKFRGDSPLHF.